Below, one T cell receptor beta chain is given with its context. The data derive from a study of blood T cell repertoires in COVID-19. Generated by immunoSEQ multiplex PCR, the TCRdb table keeps only in-frame clones and is missing some. This table has 85,000 to 110,000 clones, roughly 84% appearing once. This CDR3 spans 16 amino acids. Trimming left V 3 bases short and J 4 bases short, with 18 bases between. Germline-derived CDR1 and CDR2 are SGDLS and YYNGEE. This clonotype originated in a human donor in a cohort sampled during active COVID-19. The specimen was peripheral blood. This chain uses TRBV9 with TRBJ2-3; possibly TRBD1 for D (5 bases). The CDR3 DNA reads as TGTGCCAGCAGCGCGAGGCCCCAGGGCGGCTCAGATACGCAGTATTTT. Protein product: CASSARPQGGSDTQYF.